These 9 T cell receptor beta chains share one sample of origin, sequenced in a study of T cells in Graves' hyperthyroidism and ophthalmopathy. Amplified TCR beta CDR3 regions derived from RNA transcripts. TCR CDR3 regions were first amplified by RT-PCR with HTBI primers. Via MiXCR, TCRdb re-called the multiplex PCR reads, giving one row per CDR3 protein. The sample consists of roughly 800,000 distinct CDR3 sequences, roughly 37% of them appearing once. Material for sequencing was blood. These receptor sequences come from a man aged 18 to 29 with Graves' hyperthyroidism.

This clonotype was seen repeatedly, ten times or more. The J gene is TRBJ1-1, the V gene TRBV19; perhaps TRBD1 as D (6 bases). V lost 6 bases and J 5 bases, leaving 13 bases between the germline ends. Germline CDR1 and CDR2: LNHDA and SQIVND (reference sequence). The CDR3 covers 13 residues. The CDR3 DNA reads TGTGCCAGTAGCGACAGGTGGGGGACTGAAGCTTTCTTT. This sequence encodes CASSDRWGTEAFF.

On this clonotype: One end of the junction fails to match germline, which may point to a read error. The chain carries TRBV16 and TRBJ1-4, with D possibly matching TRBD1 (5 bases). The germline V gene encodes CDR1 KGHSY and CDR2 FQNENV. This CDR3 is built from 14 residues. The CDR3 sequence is CASNQLQATEKLFF. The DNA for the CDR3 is TGTGCCAGCAACCAATTACAGGCGACGGAAAAACTGTTTTTT. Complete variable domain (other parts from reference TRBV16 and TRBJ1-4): GEEVAQTPKHLVRGEGQKAKLYCAPIKGHSYVFWYQQVLKNEFKFLISFQNENVFDETGMPKERFSAKCLPNSPCSLEIQATKLEDSAVYFCASNQLQATEKLFFGSGTQLSVL.

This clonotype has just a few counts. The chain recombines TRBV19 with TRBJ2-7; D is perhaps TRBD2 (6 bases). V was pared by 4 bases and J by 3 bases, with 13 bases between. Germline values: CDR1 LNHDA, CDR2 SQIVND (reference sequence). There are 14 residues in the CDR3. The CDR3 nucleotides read TGTGCCAGTAGTACTTCGGGACTGTACTACGAGCAGTACTTC. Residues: CASSTSGLYYEQYF.

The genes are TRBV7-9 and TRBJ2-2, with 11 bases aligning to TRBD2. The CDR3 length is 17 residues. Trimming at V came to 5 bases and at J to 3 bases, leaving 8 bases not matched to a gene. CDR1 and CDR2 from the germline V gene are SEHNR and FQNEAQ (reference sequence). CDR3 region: CASSRTGTSGYTGELFF. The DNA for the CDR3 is TGTGCCAGCAGCCGGACCGGGACTAGCGGATACACCGGGGAGCTGTTTTTT.

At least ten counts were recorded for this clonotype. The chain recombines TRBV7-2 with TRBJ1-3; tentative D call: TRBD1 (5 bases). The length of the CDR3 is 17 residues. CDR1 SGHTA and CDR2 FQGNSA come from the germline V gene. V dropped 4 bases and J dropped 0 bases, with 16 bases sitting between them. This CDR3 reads CASSSRRGYSSGNTIYF. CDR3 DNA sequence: TGTGCCAGCAGCTCAAGGAGGGGTTACAGCTCTGGAAACACCATATATTTT.

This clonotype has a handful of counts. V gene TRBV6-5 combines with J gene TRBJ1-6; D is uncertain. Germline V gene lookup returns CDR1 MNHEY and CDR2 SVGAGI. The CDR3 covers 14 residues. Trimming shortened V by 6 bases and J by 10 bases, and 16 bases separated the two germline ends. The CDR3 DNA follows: TGTGCCAGCAGCCAACAAAAGTTTGGGTCACCCCTCCACTTT. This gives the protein CASSQQKFGSPLHF.

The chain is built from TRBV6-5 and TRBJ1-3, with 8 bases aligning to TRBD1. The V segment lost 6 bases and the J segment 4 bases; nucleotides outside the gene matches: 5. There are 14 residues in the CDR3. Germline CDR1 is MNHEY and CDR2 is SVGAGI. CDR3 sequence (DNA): TGTGCCAGCAGCGGGACAGGCGACGGAAACACCATATATTTT. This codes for CASSGTGDGNTIYF.

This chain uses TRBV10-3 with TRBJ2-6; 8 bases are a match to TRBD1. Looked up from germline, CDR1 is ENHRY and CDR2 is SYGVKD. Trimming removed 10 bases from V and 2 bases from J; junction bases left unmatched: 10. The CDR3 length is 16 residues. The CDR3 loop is CASTLDRGTGANVLTF. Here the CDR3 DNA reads TGTGCCAGCACTCTCGACAGGGGCACTGGGGCCAACGTCCTGACTTTC.

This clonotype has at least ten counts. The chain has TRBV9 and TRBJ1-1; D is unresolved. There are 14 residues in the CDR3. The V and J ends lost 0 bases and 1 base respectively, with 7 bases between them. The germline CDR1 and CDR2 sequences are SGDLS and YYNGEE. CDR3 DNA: TGTGCCAGCAGCGTAGAACACCGGAACACTGAAGCTTTCTTT. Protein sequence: CASSVEHRNTEAFF.